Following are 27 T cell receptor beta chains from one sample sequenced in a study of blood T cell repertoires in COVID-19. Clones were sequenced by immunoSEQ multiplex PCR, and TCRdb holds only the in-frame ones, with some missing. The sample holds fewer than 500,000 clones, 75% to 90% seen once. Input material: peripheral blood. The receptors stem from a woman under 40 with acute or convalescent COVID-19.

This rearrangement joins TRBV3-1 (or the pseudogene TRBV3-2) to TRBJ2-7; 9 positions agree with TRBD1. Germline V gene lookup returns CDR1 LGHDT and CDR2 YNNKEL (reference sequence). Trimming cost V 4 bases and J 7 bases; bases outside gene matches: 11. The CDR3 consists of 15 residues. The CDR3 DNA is TGTGCCAGCAGCCCCGCCCGGGACAGGGTGATTGAGCAGTACTTC. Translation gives CASSPARDRVIEQYF.

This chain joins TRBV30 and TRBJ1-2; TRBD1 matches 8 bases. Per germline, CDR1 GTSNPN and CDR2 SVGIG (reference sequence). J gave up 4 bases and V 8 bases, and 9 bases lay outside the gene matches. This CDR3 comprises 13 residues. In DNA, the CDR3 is TGTGCCGCACAACCGGGACAGGTCTATGGCTACACCTTC. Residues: CAAQPGQVYGYTF.

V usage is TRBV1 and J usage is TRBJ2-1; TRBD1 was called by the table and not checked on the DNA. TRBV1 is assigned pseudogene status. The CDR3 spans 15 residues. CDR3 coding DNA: TGCACCAGCAGCCAATTGGCGGACAGGGCCAATGAGCAGTTCTTC. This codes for CTSSQLADRANEQFF.

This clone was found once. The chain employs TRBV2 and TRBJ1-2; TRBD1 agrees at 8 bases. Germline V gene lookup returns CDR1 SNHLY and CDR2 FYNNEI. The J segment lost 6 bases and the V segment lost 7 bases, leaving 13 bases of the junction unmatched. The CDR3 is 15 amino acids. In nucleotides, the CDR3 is TGTGCCAGCACCGAAAGGTCTGCAGGGGGCGATGGCTACACCTTC. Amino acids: CASTERSAGGDGYTF. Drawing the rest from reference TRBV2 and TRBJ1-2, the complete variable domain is EPEVTQTPSHQVTQMGQEVILRCVPISNHLYFYWYRQILGQKVEFLVSFYNNEISEKSEIFDDQFSVERPDGSNFTLKIRSTKLEDSAMYFCASTERSAGGDGYTFGSGTRLTVV.

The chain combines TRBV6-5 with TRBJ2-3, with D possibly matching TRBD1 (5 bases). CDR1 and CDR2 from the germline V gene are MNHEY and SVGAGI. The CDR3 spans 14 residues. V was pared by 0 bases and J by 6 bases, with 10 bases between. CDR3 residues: CASSYSMSGDTQYF. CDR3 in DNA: TGTGCCAGCAGTTACTCGATGTCAGGGGATACGCAGTATTTT.

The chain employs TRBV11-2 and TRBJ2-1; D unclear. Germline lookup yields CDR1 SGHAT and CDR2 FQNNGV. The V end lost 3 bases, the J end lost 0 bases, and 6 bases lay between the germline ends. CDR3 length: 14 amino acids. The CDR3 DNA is TGTGCCAGCAGCTTCTCGAGCTCCTACAATGAGCAGTTCTTC. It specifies CASSFSSSYNEQFF.

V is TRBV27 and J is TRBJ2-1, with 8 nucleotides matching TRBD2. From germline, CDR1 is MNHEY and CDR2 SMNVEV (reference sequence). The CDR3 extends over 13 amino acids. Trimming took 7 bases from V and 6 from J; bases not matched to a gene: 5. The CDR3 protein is CASNIAGSNEQFF. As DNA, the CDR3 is TGTGCCAGCAATATAGCGGGGAGCAATGAGCAGTTCTTC.

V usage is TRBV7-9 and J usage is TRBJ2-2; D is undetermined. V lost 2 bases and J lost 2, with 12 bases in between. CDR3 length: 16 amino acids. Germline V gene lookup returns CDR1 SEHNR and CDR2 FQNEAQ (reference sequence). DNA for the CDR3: TGTGCCAGCAGCTTACGTAGTACGGTAAACACCGGGGAGCTGTTTTTT. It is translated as CASSLRSTVNTGELFF.

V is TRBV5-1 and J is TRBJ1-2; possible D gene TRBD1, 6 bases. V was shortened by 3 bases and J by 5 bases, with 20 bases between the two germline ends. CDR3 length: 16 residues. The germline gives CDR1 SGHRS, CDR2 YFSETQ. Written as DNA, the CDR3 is TGCGCCAGCAGCTCCGGGTCGGGGGGCCTTGATTATGGCTACACCTTC. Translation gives CASSSGSGGLDYGYTF. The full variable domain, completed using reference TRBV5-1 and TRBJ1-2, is KAGVTQTPRYLIKTRGQQVTLSCSPISGHRSVSWYQQTPGQGLQFLFEYFSETQRNKGNFPGRFSGRQFSNSRSEMNVSTLELGDSALYLCASSSGSGGLDYGYTFGSGTRLTVV.

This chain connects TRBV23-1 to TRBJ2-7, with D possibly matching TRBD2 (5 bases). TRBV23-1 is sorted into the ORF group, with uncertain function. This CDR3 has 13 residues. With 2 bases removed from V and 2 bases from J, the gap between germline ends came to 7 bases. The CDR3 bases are TGCGCCAGCAGTCAAGCCGGGACCTACGAGCAGTACTTC. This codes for CASSQAGTYEQYF.

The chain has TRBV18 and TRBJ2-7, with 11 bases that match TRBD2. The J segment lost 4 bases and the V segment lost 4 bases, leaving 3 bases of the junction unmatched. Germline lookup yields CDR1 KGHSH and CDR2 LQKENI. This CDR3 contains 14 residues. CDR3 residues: CASSLAGGPYEQYF. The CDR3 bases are TGTGCCAGCTCACTAGCGGGGGGGCCTTACGAGCAGTACTTC.

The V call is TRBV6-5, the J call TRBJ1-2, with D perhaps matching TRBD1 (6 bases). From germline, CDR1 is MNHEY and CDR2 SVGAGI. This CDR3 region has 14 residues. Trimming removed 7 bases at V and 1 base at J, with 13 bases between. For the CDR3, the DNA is TGTGCCAGCAATCCCGGACAGAGTAACTATGGCTACACCTTC. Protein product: CASNPGQSNYGYTF.

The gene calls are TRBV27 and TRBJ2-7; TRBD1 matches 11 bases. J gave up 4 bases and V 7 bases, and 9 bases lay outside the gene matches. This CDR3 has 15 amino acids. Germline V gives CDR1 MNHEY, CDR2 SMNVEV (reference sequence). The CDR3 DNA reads TGTGCCAGCAATACCGGACAGGGGGCTTTGTACGAGCAGTACTTC. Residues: CASNTGQGALYEQYF.

In nucleotides, the CDR3 is TGTGCCTGGAGACGTAGATTGAACACTGAAGCTTTCTTT. It specifies CAWRRRLNTEAFF. The chain links TRBV30 to TRBJ1-1; D gene unclear. From germline, CDR1 is GTSNPN and CDR2 SVGIG (reference sequence). The V end lost 3 bases, the J end lost 0 bases, and 8 bases lay between the germline ends. This CDR3 comprises 13 residues.

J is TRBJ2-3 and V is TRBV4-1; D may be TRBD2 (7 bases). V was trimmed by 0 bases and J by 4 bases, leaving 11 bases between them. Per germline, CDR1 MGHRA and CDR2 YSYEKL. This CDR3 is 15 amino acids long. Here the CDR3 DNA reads TGCGCCAGCAGCCAAGAAAGGGGGGGCCCAGATACGCAGTATTTT. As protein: CASSQERGGPDTQYF.

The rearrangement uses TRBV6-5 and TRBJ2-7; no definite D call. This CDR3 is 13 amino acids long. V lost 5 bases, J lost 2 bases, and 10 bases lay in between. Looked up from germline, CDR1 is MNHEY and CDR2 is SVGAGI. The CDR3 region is CASSPDATYEQYF. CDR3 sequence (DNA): TGTGCCAGCAGTCCCGATGCTACCTACGAGCAGTACTTC.

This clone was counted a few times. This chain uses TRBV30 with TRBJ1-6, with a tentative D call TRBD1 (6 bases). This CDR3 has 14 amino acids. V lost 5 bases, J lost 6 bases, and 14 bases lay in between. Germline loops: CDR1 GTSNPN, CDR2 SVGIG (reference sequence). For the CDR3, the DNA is TGTGCCTGGGGTACAGGGAGTCGTAATTCACCCCTCCACTTT. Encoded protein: CAWGTGSRNSPLHF.

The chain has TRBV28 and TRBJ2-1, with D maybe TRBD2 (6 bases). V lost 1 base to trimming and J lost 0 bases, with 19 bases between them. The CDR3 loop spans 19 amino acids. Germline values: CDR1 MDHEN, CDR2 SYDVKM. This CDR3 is CASSLLGLRGLSSYNEQFF. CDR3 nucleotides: TGTGCCAGCAGTTTATTAGGGTTACGGGGACTGAGCTCCTACAATGAGCAGTTCTTC.

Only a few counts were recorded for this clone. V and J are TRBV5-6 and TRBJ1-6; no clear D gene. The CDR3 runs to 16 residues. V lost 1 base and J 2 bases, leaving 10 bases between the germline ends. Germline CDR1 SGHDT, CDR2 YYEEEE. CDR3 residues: CASSLLSRAYNSPLHF. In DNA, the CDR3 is TGTGCCAGCAGCTTGCTCTCAAGAGCCTATAATTCACCCCTCCACTTT.

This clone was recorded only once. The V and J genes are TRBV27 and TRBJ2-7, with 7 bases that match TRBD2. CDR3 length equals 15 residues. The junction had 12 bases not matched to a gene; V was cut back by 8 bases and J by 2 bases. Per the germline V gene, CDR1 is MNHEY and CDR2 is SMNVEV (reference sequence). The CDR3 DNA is TGTGCCAGCGGCCAGAGGGCAGGGAGGGCCTACGAGCAGTACTTC. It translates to CASGQRAGRAYEQYF.

CDR3 sequence reads: CASSPLAGWTGELFF. In nucleotides, the CDR3 is TGTGCCAGCAGCCCCCTAGCGGGGTGGACCGGGGAGCTGTTTTTT. The chain is built from TRBV13 and TRBJ2-2, with TRBD2 identical over 9 bases. Germline-derived CDR1 and CDR2 are PRHDT and FYEKMQ (reference sequence). J gave up 5 bases and V 5 bases, and 6 bases lay outside the gene matches. The CDR3 runs 15 residues.

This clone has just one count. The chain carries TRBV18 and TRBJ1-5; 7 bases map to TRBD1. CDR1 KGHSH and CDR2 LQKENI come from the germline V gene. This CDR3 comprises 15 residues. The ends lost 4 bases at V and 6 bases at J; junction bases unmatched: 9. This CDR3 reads CASSQGADLGQPQHF. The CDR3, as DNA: TGTGCCAGCTCACAGGGGGCAGATCTGGGTCAGCCCCAGCATTTT. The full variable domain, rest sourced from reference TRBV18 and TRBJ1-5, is NAGVMQNPRHLVRRRGQEARLRCSPMKGHSHVYWYRQLPEEGLKFMVYLQKENIIDESGMPKERFSAEFPKEGPSILRIQQVVRGDSAAYFCASSQGADLGQPQHFGDGTRLSIL.

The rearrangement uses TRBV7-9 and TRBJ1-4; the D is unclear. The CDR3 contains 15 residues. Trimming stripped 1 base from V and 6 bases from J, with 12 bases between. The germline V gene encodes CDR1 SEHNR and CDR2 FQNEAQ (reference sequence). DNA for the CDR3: TGTGCCAGCAGCTTAGGGCCCGGAGCCGATGAAAAACTGTTTTTT. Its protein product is CASSLGPGADEKLFF.

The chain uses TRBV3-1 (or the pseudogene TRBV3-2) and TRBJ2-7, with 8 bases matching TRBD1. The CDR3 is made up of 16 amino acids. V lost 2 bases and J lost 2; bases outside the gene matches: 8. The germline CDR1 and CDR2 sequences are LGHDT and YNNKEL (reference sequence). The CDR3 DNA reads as TGTGCCAGCAGCCAAAGGGACAGGACCACCACCTACGAGCAGTACTTC. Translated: CASSQRDRTTTYEQYF.

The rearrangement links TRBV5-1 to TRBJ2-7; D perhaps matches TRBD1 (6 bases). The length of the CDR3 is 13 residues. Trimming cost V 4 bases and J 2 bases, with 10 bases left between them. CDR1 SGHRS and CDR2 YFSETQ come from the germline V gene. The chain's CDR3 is CASSTGQPYEQYF. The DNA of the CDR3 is TGCGCCAGCAGCACAGGACAGCCCTACGAGCAGTACTTC.

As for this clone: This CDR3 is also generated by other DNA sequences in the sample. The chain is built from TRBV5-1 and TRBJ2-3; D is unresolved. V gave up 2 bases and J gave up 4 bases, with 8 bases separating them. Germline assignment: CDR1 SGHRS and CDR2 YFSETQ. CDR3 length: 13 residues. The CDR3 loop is CASSFLGPDTQYF. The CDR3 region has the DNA TGCGCCAGCAGCTTCCTTGGCCCAGATACGCAGTATTTT.

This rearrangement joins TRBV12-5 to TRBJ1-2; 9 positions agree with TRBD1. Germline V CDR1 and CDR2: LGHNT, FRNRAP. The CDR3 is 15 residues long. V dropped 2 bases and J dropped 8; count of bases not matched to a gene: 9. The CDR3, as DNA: TGTGCTAGTGGTTTGACCTTACAGGGGGCGCGGGGCTACACCTTC. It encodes CASGLTLQGARGYTF.